Following are 4 T cell receptor beta chains from one sample sequenced in a study of cytomegalovirus exposure and HLA in healthy donors. The study ran its PCR with 60 Vbeta and 13 Jbeta primers. The table came from immunoSEQ multiplex PCR; TCRdb's copy has only in-frame clones and leaves some out. Among about 160,000 clones listed, roughly three quarters were seen once. Sequencing input: PBMCs. These receptors came from a man between 18 and 29 years old in good health and CMV-seropositive.

The V gene is TRBV19, the J gene TRBJ2-1, with TRBD1 as a possible D gene (5 bases). The V end was cut by 2 bases, the J end by 7 bases, with 9 bases between. The CDR3 is 13 residues long. Germline V CDR1 and CDR2: LNHDA, SQIVND (reference sequence). CDR3: CASSISRGNEQFF. In DNA form, the CDR3 reads TGTGCCAGTAGTATAAGTAGGGGAAATGAGCAGTTCTTC.

V usage is TRBV5-1 and J usage is TRBJ1-2; D not certain. Trimming took off 3 bases at V and 0 bases at J, with 12 bases between the two ends. Looked up from germline, CDR1 is SGHRS and CDR2 is YFSETQ. There are 15 residues in the CDR3. This CDR3 is CASSYGRNSNYGYTF. The DNA for the CDR3 is TGCGCCAGCAGCTATGGCAGGAATTCTAACTATGGCTACACCTTC.

The V call is TRBV5-5, the J call TRBJ1-4, with 10 positions matching TRBD1. The CDR3 has 15 residues. V was clipped by 4 bases and J by 6 bases; unmatched bases: 6. The germline V gene encodes CDR1 SGHKS and CDR2 YYEKEE (reference sequence). CDR3 sequence: CASSGPGQGYEKLFF. The CDR3 nucleotides read TGTGCCAGCAGCGGACCGGGACAGGGGTATGAAAAACTGTTTTTT.

This clone occurred a few times. The chain joins TRBV6-6 to TRBJ1-6; D remains unclear. Germline CDR1 reads MNHNY; CDR2 reads SVGAGI (reference sequence). V dropped 6 bases and J dropped 8 bases, with 5 bases sitting between them. The CDR3 covers 11 residues. CDR3: CASRVDSPLHF. CDR3 DNA sequence: TGTGCCAGCAGGGTAGATTCACCCCTCCACTTT.